Following are 17 T cell receptor beta chains from one sample sequenced in a study of vaccination effects on CD4 cells after COVID-19. Before sequencing, viral peptide pools were used by the ViraFEST assay to expand antigen-specific CD4+ T cells. CD4+ T cells were isolated after around ten days of culture. Vaccine recipients, nucleocapsid antibody negative, had no prior SARS-CoV-2 infection. Method: immunoSEQ multiplex PCR; TCRdb's copy keeps in-frame clones and lacks some. The repertoire includes around 71,000 clones, under 75% of them detected once, and about 4.1% sits in the top ten. For these TCRs, the target antigens are not known. Sequenced here: CD4+ T cells from PBMCs cultured with HCoV-OC43 spike peptides, sampled before COVID-19 vaccination. The subset was: HCoV-OC43 spike overlapping peptide pool stimulation. Receptors originate from a human donor who received a COVID-19 vaccine.

Regarding this clone: The final CDR3 position lacks the conserved phenylalanine or tryptophan, pointing to a likely read error. Because the CDR3's place on the DNA is in doubt, the DNA is left out and the CDR3 is given as listed by TCRdb. The chain links TRBV6-2 or TRBV6-3 to TRBJ2-7. The V gene's germline CDR1 is MNHEY and CDR2 SVGEGT. Inclusive of both ends, the CDR3 amounts to 13 amino acids. The CDR3 reads CASSLIPGLGLRI.

This sequence joins TRBV19 and TRBJ2-4; 9 positions match TRBD1. Germline V gives CDR1 LNHDA, CDR2 SQIVND (reference sequence). V lost 6 bases and J lost 1; bases outside the gene matches: 1. This CDR3 is built from 14 residues. This chain's CDR3 is CASRGTGAKNIQYF. CDR3 in DNA: TGTGCCAGTAGGGGGACAGGGGCCAAAAACATTCAGTACTTC.

This chain joins TRBV7-8 and TRBJ2-1, with TRBD2 as a possible D gene (6 bases). Germline values: CDR1 SGHVS, CDR2 FQNEAQ. The CDR3 sequence is 16 residues long. The V and J ends lost 2 bases and 8 bases respectively, with 19 bases between them. The CDR3 sequence: CASSLFGASPGDEQFF. The CDR3 nucleotides are TGTGCCAGCAGCTTATTTGGGGCCAGCCCGGGGGATGAGCAGTTCTTC.

This clone was recorded a few times. The CDR3 reads CASPIFWGSEVNEQFF. Here the CDR3 DNA reads TGTGCCAGCCCCATTTTCTGGGGGAGTGAAGTCAATGAGCAGTTCTTC. The V and J genes are TRBV5-8 and TRBJ2-1; D assignment may be TRBD1 or TRBD2 (5 bases each). Germline lookup yields CDR1 SGHTS and CDR2 YDEGEE. The V end was cut by 7 bases, the J end by 6 bases, with 23 bases between. The CDR3 has 16 amino acids.

V usage is TRBV7-8 and J usage is TRBJ1-2; 10 nucleotides match TRBD1. Looked up from germline, CDR1 is SGHVS and CDR2 is FQNEAQ. J was trimmed by 5 bases and V by 3 bases; bases with no gene match: 9. The CDR3 covers 16 residues. The chain's CDR3 is CASSLRQGANRYGYTF. Here the CDR3 DNA reads TGTGCCAGCAGCTTGCGACAGGGGGCAAATCGGTATGGCTACACCTTC.

CDR3 region: CASSPDSYGYTF. DNA of the CDR3: TGTGCCAGCAGCCCCGACAGCTATGGCTACACCTTC. The chain employs TRBV2 and TRBJ1-2, with D perhaps matching TRBD1 (5 bases). The CDR3 runs 12 residues. V shed 6 bases and J shed 4 bases, with 9 bases lying between them. Germline CDR1 and CDR2: SNHLY and FYNNEI.

The chain couples TRBV28 to TRBJ2-7; D might be TRBD1 (6 bases). Germline V gene data show CDR1 as MDHEN and CDR2 as SYDVKM. V gave up 3 bases and J gave up 5 bases, with 14 bases separating them. This CDR3 spans 14 amino acids. CDR3 residues: CASSFSLRGHEQYV. The CDR3 region has the DNA TGTGCCAGCAGTTTCTCCCTCAGGGGACACGAGCAGTACGTC.

This clone showed up just a few times. This chain connects TRBV24-1 to TRBJ2-1, with 7 bases that match TRBD1. Unmatched junction bases numbered 12, after V lost 4 bases and J lost 7 bases. This CDR3 region has 16 residues. Germline CDR1 is KGHDR and CDR2 is SFDVKD. DNA for the CDR3: TGTGCCACCAGTGAGAGTACAGGGGCCACCTCGAATGAGCAGTTCTTC. Residues: CATSESTGATSNEQFF.

V usage is TRBV2 and J usage is TRBJ2-1; TRBD1 might be the D (6 bases). The CDR3 consists of 12 residues. Germline CDR1 reads SNHLY; CDR2 reads FYNNEI. Trimming took off 5 bases at V and 5 bases at J, with 7 bases between the two ends. CDR3: CASSRDNNEQFF. The CDR3 DNA reads as TGTGCCAGCAGTCGGGACAACAATGAGCAGTTCTTC.

This clone came up a few times. J is TRBJ2-2 and V is TRBV12-3 or TRBV12-4; D remains unclear. The CDR3 covers 13 residues. V was clipped by 5 bases and J by 6 bases, with 10 bases between them. CDR3 sequence (DNA): TGTGCCAGCAGTCCCCTTGGGGCCGGGGAGCTGTTTTTT. This sequence encodes CASSPLGAGELFF.

The chain has TRBV11-2 and TRBJ2-2; no reliable D call. Germline CDR1 and CDR2: SGHAT and FQNNGV. Trimming removed 0 bases from V and 8 bases from J, with 10 bases in between. The CDR3 totals 14 residues. The chain's CDR3 is CASSLDRIAGELFF. CDR3 in DNA: TGTGCCAGCAGCTTAGACCGCATAGCTGGGGAGCTGTTTTTT.

The J gene is TRBJ2-3, the V gene TRBV7-9; D gene unclear. V was cut by 5 bases and J by 5 bases, with 8 bases left in between. Germline lookup yields CDR1 SEHNR and CDR2 FQNEAQ (reference sequence). This CDR3 is 12 amino acids long. The CDR3 DNA reads as TGTGCCAGCAGCCAGGTGGGAGATACGCAGTATTTT. Protein product: CASSQVGDTQYF.

The chain carries TRBV19 and TRBJ2-1, with TRBD2 matching over 9 bases. There are 16 residues in the CDR3. Trimming took 4 bases from V and 6 from J; bases not matched to a gene: 10. Germline assignment: CDR1 LNHDA and CDR2 SQIVND (reference sequence). The CDR3 sequence: CASSTSGTSNSNEQFF. In nucleotides, the CDR3 is TGTGCCAGTAGTACGAGCGGGACTAGCAATAGCAATGAGCAGTTCTTC.

The J gene is TRBJ2-7, the V gene TRBV9; no definite D call. The CDR3 has 13 residues. The germline V and J ends were trimmed by 9 bases and 1 base, with 14 bases remaining between them. CDR1 and CDR2 from the germline V gene are SGDLS and YYNGEE. The CDR3 DNA reads as TGTGCCACGGAACTGACTGGGTCCTACGAGCAGTACGTC. It is translated as CATELTGSYEQYV.

The chain is built from TRBV18 and TRBJ1-2, with 9 bases aligning to TRBD1. The CDR3 is made up of 15 amino acids. From germline, CDR1 is KGHSH and CDR2 LQKENI. Losses at the gene ends were 2 bases for V and 4 bases for J; bases not matched to a gene: 5. CDR3: CASSPSQDRGYGYTF. In DNA form, the CDR3 reads TGTGCCAGCTCACCATCTCAGGACAGGGGCTATGGCTACACCTTC.

The chain employs TRBV2 and TRBJ2-7; 8 positions match TRBD1. This CDR3 contains 13 residues. CDR1 is SNHLY, CDR2 FYNNEI, per germline. DNA of the CDR3: TGTGCCAGCAGGGGTAGTTACGGGACAGGTTTCCCCGTC. This sequence encodes CASRGSYGTGFPV.

This clone appeared a few times. The CDR3 bases are TGTGCCTGGACCGGAGCTTTCTTT. It is translated as CAWTGAFF. The chain carries TRBV30 and TRBJ1-1; D is unresolved. Germline V gene data show CDR1 as GTSNPN and CDR2 as SVGIG (reference sequence). This CDR3 has 8 residues. Trimming removed 4 bases at V and 10 bases at J, with 4 bases between.